This TCR beta chain was observed in a study of neurological immune-mediated disorders (dated by TCRdb to about 2019). About the investigation overall: Using UMI-based sequencing, the study compared peripheral blood TCR-beta repertoires from patients with HTLV-I-associated myelopathy (HAM/TSP), patients with multiple sclerosis, and healthy controls. Longitudinal HAM/TSP donors and healthy donors each had 3 time-points at intervals of about 3-45 months. The cohort was made up of 60 to 75 subjects, consisting of some 15 HAM/TSP patients, some 34 multiple sclerosis patients and 20 healthy controls. Longitudinal samples, technical triplicates and paired sorted CD4+ and CD8+ T-cell subsets, alongside PBMC samples, were included among the 106 TCR-beta libraries.

Study-wide conclusions, independent of this receptor: No identical CDR3 amino acid sequences were shared among expanded clones across subjects, suggesting private TCR-beta repertoires in all groups. The highest TCR clonal expansion was observed in HAM/TSP patients, whereas the lowest was observed in MS patients, even when compared with healthy controls.

The meaning of the sample's time point label: longitudinal time-point 2. For the unsorted PBMC libraries, 2 million PBMCs were stored in RNAlater at -80 degrees C until RNA extraction and were used to generate the libraries. PBMCs were separated from peripheral blood using Ficoll-Hypaque density gradient centrifugation and then cryopreserved in liquid nitrogen. cDNA was synthesized by template-switch 5'RACE using a primer carrying a 10-nucleotide random unique molecular identifier by which each TCR transcript was tagged. Every sequencing run covered 15-18 subjects and yielded more than 160 million TCR-beta sequences. Total RNA was extracted with the RNeasy kit. The KAPA Real-time Library Amplification kit was used to amplify TCR-beta VDJ regions with primers targeting the TCR constant region and the 5'RACE anchor. A first PCR added sample indexes and Illumina adaptors, and a second PCR then raised library yield. After purification with Ampure beads, the TCR product of roughly 650 bp was size-selected on a 2% E-gel SizeSelection system. Before pooling, libraries had their quality checked on a Bioanalyzer, their concentration measured with Qubit, and their quantity determined with the Kapa Library Quantification kit. An Illumina HiSeq 2500 sequenced the libraries paired-end 2 x 150 bp. To increase sequence diversity, roughly 24-32% phiX was spiked into each library pool. Turning to the authors' computational methods: The UMI-based MiGEC pipeline processed quality-filtered reads and removed over 80% of raw TCR sequences during error correction. IMGT germline references were used for alignment of VDJ genes, and clonotypes were defined by a unique CDR3 amino acid sequence together with V-J genes. Clonal expansion, Shannon diversity and CDR3 relatedness (CalcPairwiseDistances, ClusterSamples) were evaluated with VDJtools, and phylogenetic trees were built with CLCbio workbench. Expanded clones were defined as having at least 8 unique UMIs, based on coefficient-of-variation modelling across technical triplicates. TCRdb reprocessed the public reads (quality trimming at Q25 with fastp, clone calling with MiXCR) and kept in-frame beta chains. Rows are unified per CDR3 protein, each entry keeping the most common DNA and genes. The V and J calls were determined by TCRdb, not by the authors. This sample lists approximately 89,000 distinct CDR3 sequences; roughly 13% were detected once. Around 5.3% of the sample belongs to the ten largest clones.

In the case of this clonotype: This receptor's antigen is unknown. Per-base qualities were not stored, and no clone one base away is much larger.

As encoded in the germline V gene, CDR1 is SGDLS while CDR2 is YYNGEE. Reading from cysteine to phenylalanine, the CDR3 counts 13 amino acids. The read is trimmed to its CDR3 DNA, 39 bases read in frame from base 1. Trimming at the junction amounts to 0 bases on V and 6 bases on J, and the germline ends lie 10 bases apart. The sample consisted of PBMCs. The chain joins TRBV9 to TRBJ2-7, with the D call perhaps TRBD1 or TRBD2, as 6 bases match in each case. This receptor was taken from a female donor with HTLV-1-associated myelopathy (HAM/TSP). The CDR3 protein sequence reads: CASSVEQGGEQYF. The DNA sequence is given as TGTGCCAGCAGCGTAGAACAGGGAGGCGAGCAGTACTTC.